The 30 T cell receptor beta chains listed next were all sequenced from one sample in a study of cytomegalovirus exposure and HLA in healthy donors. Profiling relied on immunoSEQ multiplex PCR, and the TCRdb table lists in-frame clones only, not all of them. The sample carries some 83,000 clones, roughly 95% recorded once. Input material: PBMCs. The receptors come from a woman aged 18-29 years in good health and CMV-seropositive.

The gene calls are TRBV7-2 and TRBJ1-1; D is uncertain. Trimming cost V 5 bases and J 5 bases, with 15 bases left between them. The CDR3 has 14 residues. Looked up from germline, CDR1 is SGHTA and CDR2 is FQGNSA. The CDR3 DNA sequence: TGTGCCAGCAGCCTGTACTACGCGGGAACTGAAGCTTTCTTT. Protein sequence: CASSLYYAGTEAFF.

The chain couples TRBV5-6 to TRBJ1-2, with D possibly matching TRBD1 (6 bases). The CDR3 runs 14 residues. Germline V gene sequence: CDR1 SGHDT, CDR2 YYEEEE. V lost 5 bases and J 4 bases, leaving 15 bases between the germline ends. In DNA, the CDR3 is TGTGCCAGCAGGTCCGTGAGGGGGGGCTATGGCTACACCTTC. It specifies CASRSVRGGYGYTF. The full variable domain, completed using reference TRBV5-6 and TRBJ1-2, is DAGVTQSPTHLIKTRGQQVTLRCSPKSGHDTVSWYQQALGQGPQFIFQYYEEEERQRGNFPDRFSGHQFPNYSSELNVNALLLGDSALYLCASRSVRGGYGYTFGSGTRLTVV.

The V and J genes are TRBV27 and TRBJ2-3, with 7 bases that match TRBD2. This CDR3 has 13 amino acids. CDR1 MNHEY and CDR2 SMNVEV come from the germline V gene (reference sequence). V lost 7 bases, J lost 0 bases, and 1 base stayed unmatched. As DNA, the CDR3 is TGTGCCAGCACCGGGGGGAGCACAGATACGCAGTATTTT. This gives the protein CASTGGSTDTQYF.

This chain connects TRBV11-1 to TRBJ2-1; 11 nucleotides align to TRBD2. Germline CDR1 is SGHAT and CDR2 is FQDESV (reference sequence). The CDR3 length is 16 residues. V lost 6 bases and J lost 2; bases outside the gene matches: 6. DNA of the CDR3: TGTGCCAGCAGTCTGACTAGCGGGGCCCCCTACAATGAGCAGTTCTTC. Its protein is CASSLTSGAPYNEQFF. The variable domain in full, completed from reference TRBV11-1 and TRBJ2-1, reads EAEVAQSPRYKITEKSQAVAFWCDPISGHATLYWYRQILGQGPELLVQFQDESVVDDSQLPKDRFSAERLKGVDSTLKIQPAELGDSAMYLCASSLTSGAPYNEQFFGPGTRLTVL.

CDR3: CASSVDGGGEQYF. The CDR3 bases are TGTGCCAGCAGCGTAGATGGGGGAGGCGAGCAGTACTTC. This chain joins TRBV9 and TRBJ2-7, with D possibly TRBD2 on 6 matching bases. Germline-derived CDR1 and CDR2 are SGDLS and YYNGEE. V was pared by 0 bases and J by 6 bases, with 10 bases between. The CDR3 loop spans 13 amino acids.

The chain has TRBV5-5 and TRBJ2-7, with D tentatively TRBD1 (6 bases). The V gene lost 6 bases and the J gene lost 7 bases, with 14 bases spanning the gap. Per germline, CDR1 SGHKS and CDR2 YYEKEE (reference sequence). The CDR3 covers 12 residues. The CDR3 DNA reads TGTGCCAGCACCCTGTCCGGGACAGAGCAGTACTTC. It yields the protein CASTLSGTEQYF.

CDR3 in amino acids: CASSLAVFYSEGLVPNEQFF. CDR3 DNA sequence: TGCGCCAGCAGCTTGGCCGTTTTCTACAGTGAGGGACTAGTCCCCAATGAGCAGTTCTTC. V usage is TRBV5-1 and J usage is TRBJ2-1, with TRBD2 matching 8 bases. The V segment lost 0 bases and the J segment 6 bases; nucleotides outside the gene matches: 20. In germline, CDR1 is SGHRS, CDR2 YFSETQ. There are 20 residues in the CDR3.

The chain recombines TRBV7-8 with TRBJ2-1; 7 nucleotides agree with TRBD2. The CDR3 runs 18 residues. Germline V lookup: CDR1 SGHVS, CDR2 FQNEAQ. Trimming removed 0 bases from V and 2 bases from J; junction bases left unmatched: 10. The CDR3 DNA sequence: TGTGCCAGCAGCTTAGCGCTAATCAGCGGGGAGCCCTACAATGAGCAGTTCTTC. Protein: CASSLALISGEPYNEQFF.

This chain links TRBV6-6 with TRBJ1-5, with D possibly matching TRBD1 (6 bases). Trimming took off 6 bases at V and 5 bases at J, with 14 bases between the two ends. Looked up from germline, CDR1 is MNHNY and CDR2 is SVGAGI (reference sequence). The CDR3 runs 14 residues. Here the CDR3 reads CASRPGQSYQPQHF. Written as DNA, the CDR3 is TGTGCCAGCAGACCGGGACAATCTTATCAGCCCCAGCATTTT.

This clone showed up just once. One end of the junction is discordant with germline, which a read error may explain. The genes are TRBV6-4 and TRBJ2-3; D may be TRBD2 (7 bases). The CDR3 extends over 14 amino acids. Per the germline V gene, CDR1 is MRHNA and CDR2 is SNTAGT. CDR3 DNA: TGTGCCAACAGTGAACGGGGGGCAACAGATACGCAGTATTTT. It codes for CANSERGATDTQYF.

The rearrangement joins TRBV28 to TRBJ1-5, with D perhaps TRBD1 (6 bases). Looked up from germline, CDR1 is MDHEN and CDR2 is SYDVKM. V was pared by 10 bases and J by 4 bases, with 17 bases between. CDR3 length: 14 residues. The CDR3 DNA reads TGTGCCATCTGGACAGCAGGGGCTAATCAGCCCCAGCATTTT. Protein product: CAIWTAGANQPQHF.

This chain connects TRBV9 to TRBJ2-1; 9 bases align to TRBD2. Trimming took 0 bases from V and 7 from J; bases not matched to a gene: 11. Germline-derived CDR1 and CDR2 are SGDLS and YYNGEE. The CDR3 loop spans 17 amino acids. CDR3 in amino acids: CASSVEVPREGRNEQFF. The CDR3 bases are TGTGCCAGCAGCGTAGAGGTCCCGCGGGAGGGTCGGAATGAGCAGTTCTTC.

The CDR3 region is CSARVQHGYTF. CDR3 DNA: TGCAGTGCTAGAGTACAACATGGCTACACCTTC. The gene calls are TRBV20-1 and TRBJ1-2; D is undetermined. This CDR3 has 11 residues. V lost 1 base to trimming and J lost 6 bases, with 6 bases between them. Germline V gene lookup returns CDR1 DFQATT and CDR2 SNEGSKA (reference sequence).

The DNA for the CDR3 is TGTGCCAGCAGCTCCAGACAGGCCCGAATTACCCAAGAGACCCAGTACTTC. Translation gives CASSSRQARITQETQYF. The V and J genes are TRBV2 and TRBJ2-5, with a tentative D call TRBD1 (6 bases). Trimming took off 6 bases at V and 1 base at J, with 21 bases between the two ends. Germline CDR1 SNHLY, CDR2 FYNNEI. The CDR3 has 17 amino acids.

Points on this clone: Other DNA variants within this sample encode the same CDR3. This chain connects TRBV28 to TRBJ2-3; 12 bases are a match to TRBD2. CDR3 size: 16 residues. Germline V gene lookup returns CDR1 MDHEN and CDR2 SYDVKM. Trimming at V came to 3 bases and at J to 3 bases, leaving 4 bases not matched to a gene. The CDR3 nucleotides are TGTGCCAGCAGTTTCCTAGCGGGGGGGGGAACAGATACGCAGTATTTT. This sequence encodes CASSFLAGGGTDTQYF. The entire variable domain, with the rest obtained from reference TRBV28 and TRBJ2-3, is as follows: DVKVTQSSRYLVKRTGEKVFLECVQDMDHENMFWYRQDPGLGLRLIYFSYDVKMKEKGDIPEGYSVSREKKERFSLILESASTNQTSMYLCASSFLAGGGTDTQYFGPGTRLTVL.

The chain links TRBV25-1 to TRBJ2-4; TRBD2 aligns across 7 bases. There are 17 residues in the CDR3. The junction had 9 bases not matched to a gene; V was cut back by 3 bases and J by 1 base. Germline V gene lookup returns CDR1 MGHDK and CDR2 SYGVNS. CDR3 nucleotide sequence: TGTGCCAGCAGTGAGGTCATGGGGGGGGAGGCCAAAAACATTCAGTACTTC. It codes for CASSEVMGGEAKNIQYF.

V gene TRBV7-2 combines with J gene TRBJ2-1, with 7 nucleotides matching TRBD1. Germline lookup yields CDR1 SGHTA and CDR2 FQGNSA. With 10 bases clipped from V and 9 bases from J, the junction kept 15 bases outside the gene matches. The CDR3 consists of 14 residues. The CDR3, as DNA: TGTGCCACCACGGGACAAACAGGGGTCTCTGAGCAGTTCTTC. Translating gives CATTGQTGVSEQFF.

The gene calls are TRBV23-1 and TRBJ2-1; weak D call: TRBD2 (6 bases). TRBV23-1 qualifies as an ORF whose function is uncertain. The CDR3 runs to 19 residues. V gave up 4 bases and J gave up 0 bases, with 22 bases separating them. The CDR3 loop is CASSLPPQADGSSYNEQFF. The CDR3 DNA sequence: TGCGCCAGCAGTCTCCCACCCCAGGCAGACGGGAGCTCCTACAATGAGCAGTTCTTC.

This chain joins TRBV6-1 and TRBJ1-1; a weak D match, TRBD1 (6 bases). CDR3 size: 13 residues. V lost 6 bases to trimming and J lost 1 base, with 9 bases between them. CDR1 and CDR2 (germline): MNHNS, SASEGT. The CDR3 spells CASRGHTNTEAFF. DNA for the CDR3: TGTGCCAGCAGGGGACATACGAACACTGAAGCTTTCTTT.

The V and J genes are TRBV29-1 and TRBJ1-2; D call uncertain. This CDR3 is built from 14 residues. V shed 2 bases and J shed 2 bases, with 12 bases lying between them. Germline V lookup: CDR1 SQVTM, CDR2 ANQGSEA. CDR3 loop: CSVEPGGENYGYTF. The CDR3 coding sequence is TGCAGCGTTGAACCAGGCGGGGAAAACTATGGCTACACCTTC.

CDR3 protein: CASNTPRQENEKLFF. CDR3 bases: TGTGCCAGTAACACGCCCCGACAGGAGAATGAAAAACTGTTTTTT. The V call is TRBV19, the J call TRBJ1-4, with D maybe TRBD1 (6 bases). Looked up from germline, CDR1 is LNHDA and CDR2 is SQIVND (reference sequence). V lost 7 bases and J lost 5, with 17 bases in between. This CDR3 spans 15 amino acids.

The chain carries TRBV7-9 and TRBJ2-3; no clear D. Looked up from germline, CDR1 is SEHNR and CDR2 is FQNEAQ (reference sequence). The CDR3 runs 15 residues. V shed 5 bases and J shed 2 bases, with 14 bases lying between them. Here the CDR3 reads CASSIFGGPTDTQYF. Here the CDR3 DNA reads TGTGCCAGCAGCATCTTCGGCGGCCCCACAGATACGCAGTATTTT. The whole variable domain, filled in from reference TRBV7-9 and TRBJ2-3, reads DTGVSQNPRHKITKRGQNVTFRCDPISEHNRLYWYRQTLGQGPEFLTYFQNEAQLEKSRLLSDRFSAERPKGSFSTLEIQRTEQGDSAMYLCASSIFGGPTDTQYFGPGTRLTVL.

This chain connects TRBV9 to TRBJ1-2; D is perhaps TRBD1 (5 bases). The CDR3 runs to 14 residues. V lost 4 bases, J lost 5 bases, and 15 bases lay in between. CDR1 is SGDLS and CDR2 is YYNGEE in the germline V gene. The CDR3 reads CASSPRQSIYGYTF. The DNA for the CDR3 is TGTGCCAGCAGCCCCCGACAGAGTATTTATGGCTACACCTTC.

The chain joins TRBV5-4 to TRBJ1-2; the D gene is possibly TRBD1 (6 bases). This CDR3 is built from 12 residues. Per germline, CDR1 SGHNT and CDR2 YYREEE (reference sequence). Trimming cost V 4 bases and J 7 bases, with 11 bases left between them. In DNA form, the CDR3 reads TGTGCCAGCAGCCCCCGGACAGCTGGCTACACCTTC. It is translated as CASSPRTAGYTF.

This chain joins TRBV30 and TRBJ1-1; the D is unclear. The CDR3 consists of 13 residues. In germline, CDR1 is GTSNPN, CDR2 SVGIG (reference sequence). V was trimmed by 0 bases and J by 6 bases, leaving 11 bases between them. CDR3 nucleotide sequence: TGTGCCTGGAGTGTGAGATCCCTTTCTGAAGCTTTCTTT. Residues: CAWSVRSLSEAFF. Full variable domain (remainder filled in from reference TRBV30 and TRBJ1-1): SQTIHQWPATLVQPVGSPLSLECTVEGTSNPNLYWYRQAAGRGLQLLFYSVGIGQISSEVPQNLSASRPQDRQFILSSKKLLLSDSGFYLCAWSVRSLSEAFFGQGTRLTVV.

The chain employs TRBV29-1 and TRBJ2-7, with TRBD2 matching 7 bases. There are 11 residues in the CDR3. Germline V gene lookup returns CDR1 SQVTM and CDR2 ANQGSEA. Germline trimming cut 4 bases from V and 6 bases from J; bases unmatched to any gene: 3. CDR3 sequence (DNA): TGCAGCGTTGGGAGGGAGGGCGAGCAGTACTTC. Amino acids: CSVGREGEQYF.

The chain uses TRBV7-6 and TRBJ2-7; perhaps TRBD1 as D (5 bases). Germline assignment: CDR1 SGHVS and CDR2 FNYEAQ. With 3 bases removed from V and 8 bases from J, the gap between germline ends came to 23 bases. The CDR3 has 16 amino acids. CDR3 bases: TGTGCCAGCAGCTTTGGTGTATCGTACAGGCACCACAAGCAGTACTTC. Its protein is CASSFGVSYRHHKQYF.

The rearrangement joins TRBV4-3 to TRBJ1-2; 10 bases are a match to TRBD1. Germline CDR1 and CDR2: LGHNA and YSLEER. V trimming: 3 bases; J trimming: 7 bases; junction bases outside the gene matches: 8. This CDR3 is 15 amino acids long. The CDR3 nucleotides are TGCGCCAGCAGCCAGGGGACAGGGGCTTTTAGTGGCTACACCTTC. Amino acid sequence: CASSQGTGAFSGYTF.

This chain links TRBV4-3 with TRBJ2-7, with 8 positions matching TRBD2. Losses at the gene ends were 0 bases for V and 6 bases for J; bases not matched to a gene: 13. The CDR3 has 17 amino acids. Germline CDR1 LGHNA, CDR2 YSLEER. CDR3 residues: CASSQDRWSGSPFEQYF. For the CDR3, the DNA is TGCGCCAGCAGCCAAGATCGTTGGAGCGGGAGTCCGTTCGAGCAGTACTTC.

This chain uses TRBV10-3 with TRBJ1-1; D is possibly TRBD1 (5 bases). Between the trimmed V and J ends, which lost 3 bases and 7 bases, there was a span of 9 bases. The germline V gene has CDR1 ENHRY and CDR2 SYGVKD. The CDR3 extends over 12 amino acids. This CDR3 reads CAISDATDEAFF. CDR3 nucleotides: TGTGCCATCAGTGACGCGACAGATGAAGCTTTCTTT.